Following are 19 T cell receptor beta chains from one sample sequenced in a study of blood T cell repertoires in COVID-19. The repertoire was sequenced with immunoSEQ multiplex PCR; TCRdb's copy has only in-frame clones and lacks some. In the table there are more than 95,000 clones, approximately 86% of which are singletons. Sequenced: peripheral blood. Receptor source: a human donor in a cohort sampled during active COVID-19.

The rearrangement joins TRBV23-1 to TRBJ1-1; 7 bases are shared with TRBD1. TRBV23-1 is marked as an open reading frame, function uncertain. The junction had 16 bases not matched to a gene; V was cut back by 6 bases and J by 3 bases. The CDR3 has 17 residues. In nucleotides, the CDR3 is TGCGCCAGCAGCCCCTCTGGACAGGTGGGTGAGGACACTGAAGCTTTCTTT. As protein: CASSPSGQVGEDTEAFF.

The rearrangement uses TRBV5-1 and TRBJ2-7; tentatively, D is TRBD2 (6 bases). Germline CDR1 is SGHRS and CDR2 is YFSETQ. The CDR3 has 14 amino acids. Trimming left V 4 bases short and J 6 bases short, with 17 bases between. The CDR3 loop is CASSALSGAGEQYF. CDR3 bases: TGCGCCAGCAGCGCCCTTAGCGGAGCCGGCGAGCAGTACTTC.

V and J are TRBV7-9 and TRBJ2-3, with 8 nucleotides matching TRBD2. J was trimmed by 2 bases and V by 3 bases; bases with no gene match: 4. This CDR3 region has 15 residues. Germline V gene lookup returns CDR1 SEHNR and CDR2 FQNEAQ (reference sequence). In nucleotides, the CDR3 is TGTGCCAGCAGCTTTCAGCGGGGGAACACAGATACGCAGTATTTT. Residues: CASSFQRGNTDTQYF. The full variable domain, rest sourced from reference TRBV7-9 and TRBJ2-3, is DTGVSQNPRHKITKRGQNVTFRCDPISEHNRLYWYRQTLGQGPEFLTYFQNEAQLEKSRLLSDRFSAERPKGSFSTLEIQRTEQGDSAMYLCASSFQRGNTDTQYFGPGTRLTVL.

This sequence joins TRBV7-8 and TRBJ1-3; 9 bases align to TRBD1. Per the germline V gene, CDR1 is SGHVS and CDR2 is FQNEAQ. Trimming removed 6 bases from V and 3 bases from J; junction bases left unmatched: 9. CDR3 length: 16 amino acids. The CDR3 is CASRPRTGEDGNTIYF. CDR3 DNA: TGTGCCAGCAGACCCCGGACAGGGGAGGATGGAAACACCATATATTTT.

V is TRBV6-5 and J is TRBJ2-1; 11 bases fit TRBD2. The CDR3 runs 14 residues. After removal of 6 bases from V and 6 bases from J, the junction contained 4 bases not matched to a gene. Germline CDR1 is MNHEY and CDR2 is SVGAGI. Written as DNA, the CDR3 is TGTGCCAGCAGCGGACTAGCGGGCCTCAATGAGCAGTTCTTC. This translates into CASSGLAGLNEQFF.

The chain uses TRBV9 and TRBJ1-1; D is unresolved. Germline CDR1 and CDR2: SGDLS and YYNGEE. Trimming cost V 4 bases and J 1 base, with 11 bases left between them. This CDR3 has 14 amino acids. The chain's CDR3 is CASSPRNRNTEAFF. The CDR3 coding sequence is TGTGCCAGCAGCCCCCGGAACAGGAACACTGAAGCTTTCTTT. The whole variable domain, filled in from reference TRBV9 and TRBJ1-1, reads DSGVTQTPKHLITATGQRVTLRCSPRSGDLSVYWYQQSLDQGLQFLIQYYNGEERAKGNILERFSAQQFPDLHSELNLSSLELGDSALYFCASSPRNRNTEAFFGQGTRLTVV.

CDR3 DNA: TGTGCCAGCAGCCTTCCAGGGGCTCACTACGAGCAGTACTTC. This codes for CASSLPGAHYEQYF. The J gene is TRBJ2-7, the V gene TRBV6-6, with a tentative D call TRBD1 (6 bases). Germline CDR1 is MNHNY and CDR2 is SVGAGI (reference sequence). Trimming took 6 bases from V and 3 from J, leaving 15 bases between them. The CDR3 consists of 14 residues.

This rearrangement joins TRBV19 to TRBJ2-7, with 10 bases aligning to TRBD2. The CDR3 covers 16 residues. CDR1 and CDR2 (germline): LNHDA, SQIVND (reference sequence). With 7 bases clipped from V and 2 bases from J, the junction kept 11 bases outside the gene matches. The CDR3 DNA sequence: TGTGCCAGTACTCTGTCCGGGACTAGCGCAGCCTACGAGCAGTACTTC. Translating it yields CASTLSGTSAAYEQYF.

In its sample, this clone was seen many times. The J gene is TRBJ2-3, the V gene TRBV10-3, with 13 bases fitting TRBD2. This CDR3 is 19 amino acids long. V gave up 0 bases and J gave up 1 base; unmatched junction bases: 7. CDR1 ENHRY and CDR2 SYGVKD come from the germline V gene. CDR3 nucleotides: TGTGCCATCAGTGAGTCCCAACTAGCGGGAGGGCCTGGCACAGATACGCAGTATTTT. Translation: CAISESQLAGGPGTDTQYF.

The V gene is TRBV9, the J gene TRBJ2-2, with TRBD2 matching over 12 bases. V shed 3 bases and J 6 bases; nucleotides not matched to a gene: 6. From germline, CDR1 is SGDLS and CDR2 YYNGEE. The CDR3 totals 16 residues. CDR3 in DNA: TGTGCCAGCAGCGCGACTAGCGGGAGCACCCCCGGGGAGCTGTTTTTT. Protein product: CASSATSGSTPGELFF.

This clone was detected only a few times. The chain is built from TRBV27 and TRBJ2-7, with 9 bases identical to TRBD2. CDR1 MNHEY and CDR2 SMNVEV come from the germline V gene (reference sequence). The CDR3 is 16 residues long. The V gene end was trimmed by 3 bases and the J gene end by 2 bases; junction bases not matched to a gene: 8. As DNA, the CDR3 is TGTGCCAGCAGTTTGGGGCGAGGCGGGAGGGCCTACGAGCAGTACTTC. Amino acid sequence: CASSLGRGGRAYEQYF.

The genes are TRBV19 and TRBJ1-6; 9 bases agree with TRBD1. The CDR3 sequence is 17 residues long. The V gene end was trimmed by 5 bases and the J gene end by 4 bases; junction bases not matched to a gene: 9. The germline V gene has CDR1 LNHDA and CDR2 SQIVND (reference sequence). The CDR3 region is CASSPLDRGVYNSPLHF. The CDR3 coding sequence is TGTGCCAGTAGTCCATTGGACAGGGGAGTGTATAATTCACCCCTCCACTTT. Looking up the rest from reference TRBV19 and TRBJ1-6 gives the full variable domain: DGGITQSPKYLFRKEGQNVTLSCEQNLNHDAMYWYRQDPGQGLRLIYYSQIVNDFQKGDIAEGYSVSREKKESFPLTVTSAQKNPTAFYLCASSPLDRGVYNSPLHFGNGTRLTVT.

V gene TRBV19 combines with J gene TRBJ2-2; D perhaps matches TRBD2 (7 bases). CDR1 is LNHDA, CDR2 SQIVND, per germline (reference sequence). CDR3 length: 14 residues. V dropped 7 bases and J dropped 6 bases, with 15 bases sitting between them. The CDR3 DNA follows: TGTGCCAGTACCGGGGGGCCCTGGTCCGGGGAGCTGTTTTTT. It is translated as CASTGGPWSGELFF.

A few counts support this clone. This chain's CDR3 is CASGLAGRGRELFF. CDR3 nucleotide sequence: TGCGCCAGCGGGCTAGCGGGGCGGGGGAGGGAGCTGTTTTTT. The chain links TRBV10-2 to TRBJ2-2; 9 positions agree with TRBD2. The V gene end was trimmed by 8 bases and the J gene end by 9 bases; junction bases not matched to a gene: 10. The CDR3 length is 14 residues. Germline V lookup: CDR1 WSHSY, CDR2 SAAADI.

The rearrangement links TRBV29-1 to TRBJ2-1, with 8 nucleotides matching TRBD1. This CDR3 contains 15 residues. Germline CDR1 reads SQVTM; CDR2 reads ANQGSEA. Unmatched junction bases numbered 7, after V lost 5 bases and J lost 1 base. CDR3 sequence reads: CSVPTGDRSYNEQFF. The CDR3 DNA sequence: TGCAGCGTTCCGACAGGGGATCGTTCCTACAATGAGCAGTTCTTC.

This clone showed up just a few times. V and J are TRBV6-1 and TRBJ2-1; 7 bases fit TRBD2. The V gene's germline CDR1 is MNHNS and CDR2 SASEGT. Trimming took 2 bases from V and 7 from J; bases not matched to a gene: 11. The CDR3 is 16 amino acids. The CDR3 DNA reads TGTGCCAGCAGTGAAATTTGGGCGGGAGTTTGGAATGAGCAGTTCTTC. Protein sequence: CASSEIWAGVWNEQFF.

This clone was detected once. The CDR3 is CASSYMREYSNQPQHF. The CDR3 coding sequence is TGTGCCAGCAGTTACATGAGGGAGTATAGCAATCAGCCCCAGCATTTT. The chain links TRBV6-2 or TRBV6-3 to TRBJ1-5; D remains unclear. CDR1 MNHEY and CDR2 SVGEGT come from the germline V gene. There are 16 residues in the CDR3. Trimming stripped 2 bases from V and 0 bases from J, with 11 bases between.

This sequence joins TRBV5-1 and TRBJ2-3, with D perhaps TRBD1 (6 bases). Germline values: CDR1 SGHRS, CDR2 YFSETQ. This CDR3 contains 14 residues. The V end lost 0 bases, the J end lost 3 bases, and 8 bases lay between the germline ends. The CDR3 sequence is CASSLVTGTDTQYF. Written as DNA, the CDR3 is TGCGCCAGCAGCTTGGTTACAGGGACAGATACGCAGTATTTT.

The chain recombines TRBV5-1 with TRBJ2-4; 9 bases are a match to TRBD2. CDR1 and CDR2 (germline): SGHRS, YFSETQ. V dropped 4 bases and J dropped 2; count of bases not matched to a gene: 7. The CDR3 sequence is 16 residues long. DNA for the CDR3: TGCGCCAGCAGCCCCCCTAGCGGGGCGTCCAAAAACATTCAGTACTTC. As protein: CASSPPSGASKNIQYF.